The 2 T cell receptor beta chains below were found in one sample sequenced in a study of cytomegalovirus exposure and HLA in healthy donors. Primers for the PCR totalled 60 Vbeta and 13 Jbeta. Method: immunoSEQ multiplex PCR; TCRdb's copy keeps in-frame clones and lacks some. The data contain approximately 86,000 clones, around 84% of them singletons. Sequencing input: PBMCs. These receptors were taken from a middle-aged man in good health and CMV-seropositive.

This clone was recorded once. CDR3 sequence (DNA): TGTGCCAGCAGTGCCCGGACTGGGGATTCACCCCTCCACTTT. Amino acids: CASSARTGDSPLHF. This chain uses TRBV2 with TRBJ1-6; D not certain. Germline loops: CDR1 SNHLY, CDR2 FYNNEI. With 4 bases removed from V and 8 bases from J, the gap between germline ends came to 12 bases. This CDR3 comprises 14 residues.

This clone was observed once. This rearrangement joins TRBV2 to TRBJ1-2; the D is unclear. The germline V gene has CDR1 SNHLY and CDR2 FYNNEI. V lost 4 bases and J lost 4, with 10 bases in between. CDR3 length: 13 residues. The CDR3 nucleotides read TGTGCCAGCAGTGGCTTCAGAAGCTATGGCTACACCTTC. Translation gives CASSGFRSYGYTF.